This entry features one T cell receptor beta chain sequence. Its antigen is currently unknown. The record originates from a study of T cell responses to AZD1222 COVID-19 vaccine. On the study more broadly: Timing groups of about 4 and about 12 weeks for second doses were pooled. Study outcomes and limitations: Receipt of two AZD1222 doses was followed by a rise in Spike-specific TCR breadth and depth.

Clones were sequenced by immunoSEQ multiplex PCR, and TCRdb holds only the in-frame ones, with some missing. In the table there are some 150,000 clones, approximately 90% of which are singletons. V lost 4 bases to trimming and J lost 7 bases; unmatched junction nucleotides: 6. CDR3 length equals 14 residues. The germline gives CDR1 SGHTS, CDR2 YDEGEE. The sample consisted of peripheral blood, taken on day 0 of AZD1222 vaccination. J is TRBJ1-4 and V is TRBV5-8; 8 nucleotides align to TRBD1. This TCR came from an adult in good health. The DNA of the CDR3 is TGTGCCAGCAGCGCGACAGGGGTGGGTGAAAAACTGTTTTTT. This sequence encodes CASSATGVGEKLFF.